The T cell receptor (beta chain) described here comes from a study of blood T cell repertoires in COVID-19. Here immunoSEQ multiplex PCR was the method, and the copy in TCRdb shows in-frame clones only, minus some. The profile shows roughly 160,000 clones, around 81% of them singletons. This CDR3 has 15 amino acids. From germline, CDR1 is LNHDA and CDR2 SQIVND (reference sequence). Between the trimmed V and J ends, which lost 3 bases and 0 bases, there was a span of 12 bases. The chain uses TRBV19 and TRBJ2-7, with D tentatively TRBD1 (6 bases). The sample was peripheral blood. The origin of this receptor is a woman aged 80 or over with COVID-19, enrolled during active disease. This CDR3 is CASSMGAGSSYEQYF. As DNA, the CDR3 is TGTGCCAGTAGTATGGGGGCAGGGAGCTCCTACGAGCAGTACTTC. The full variable domain, completed using reference TRBV19 and TRBJ2-7, is DGGITQSPKYLFRKEGQNVTLSCEQNLNHDAMYWYRQDPGQGLRLIYYSQIVNDFQKGDIAEGYSVSREKKESFPLTVTSAQKNPTAFYLCASSMGAGSSYEQYFGPGTRLTVT.